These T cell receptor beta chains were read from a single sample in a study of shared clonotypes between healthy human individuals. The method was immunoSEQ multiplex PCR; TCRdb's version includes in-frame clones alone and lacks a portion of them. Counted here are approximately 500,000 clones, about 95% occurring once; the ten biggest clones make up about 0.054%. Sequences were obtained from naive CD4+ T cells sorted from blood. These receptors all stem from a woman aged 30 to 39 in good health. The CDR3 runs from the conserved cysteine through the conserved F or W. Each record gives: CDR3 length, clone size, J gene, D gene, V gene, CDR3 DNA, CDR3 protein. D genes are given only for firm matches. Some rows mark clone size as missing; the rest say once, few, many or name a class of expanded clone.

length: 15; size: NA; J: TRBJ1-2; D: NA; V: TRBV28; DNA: TGTGCTACGCACCGGCAGGGACAAACTAACTATGGCTACACCTTC; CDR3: CATHRQGQTNYGYTF
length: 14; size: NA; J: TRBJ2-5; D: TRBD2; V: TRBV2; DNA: TGTGCCAGCAGTACAACTAGCGCCCAAGAGACCCAGTACTTC; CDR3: CASSTTSAQETQYF
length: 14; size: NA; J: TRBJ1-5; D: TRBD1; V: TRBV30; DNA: TGTGCCTCCGGGACAGTTAATAGCAATCAGCCCCAGCATTTT; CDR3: CASGTVNSNQPQHF
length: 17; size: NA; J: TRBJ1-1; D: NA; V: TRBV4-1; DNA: TGCGCCAGCAGCCAAGATAGGTCGGGGGGTTTCGGCACTGAAGCTTTCTTT; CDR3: CASSQDRSGGFGTEAFF
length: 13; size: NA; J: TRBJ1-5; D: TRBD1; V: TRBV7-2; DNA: TGTGCCAGCAGCTATGACAGGGGTCAGCCCCAGCATTTT; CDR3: CASSYDRGQPQHF
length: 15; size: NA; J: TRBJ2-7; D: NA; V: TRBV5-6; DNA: TGTGCCAGCAGCTTGGGAAGGTCTAGCGCCTACGAGCAGTACTTC; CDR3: CASSLGRSSAYEQYF
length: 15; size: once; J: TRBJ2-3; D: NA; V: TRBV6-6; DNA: TGTGCCAGCAGTTCAGGGACACCACTTCGAAATACGCAGTATTTT; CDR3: CASSSGTPLRNTQYF
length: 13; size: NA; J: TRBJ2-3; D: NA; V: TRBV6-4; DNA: TGTGCCACCGTTTCAGGTAGCACAGATACGCAGTATTTT; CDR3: CATVSGSTDTQYF
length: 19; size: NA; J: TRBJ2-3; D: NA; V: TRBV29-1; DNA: TGCAGCGTTAGGGTAATGGGGACCTTTCGACGAACCGCCACAGATACGCAGTATTTT; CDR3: CSVRVMGTFRRTATDTQYF
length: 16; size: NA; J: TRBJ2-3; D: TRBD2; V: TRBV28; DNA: TGTGCCAGCAGCCGCCGGACTAGCTCCGGGGCAGATACGCAGTATTTT; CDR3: CASSRRTSSGADTQYF
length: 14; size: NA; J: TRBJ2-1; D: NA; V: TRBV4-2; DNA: TGTGCCAGCAGCTTGGCCTTAGACAGAAATGAGCAGTTCTTC; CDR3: CASSLALDRNEQFF
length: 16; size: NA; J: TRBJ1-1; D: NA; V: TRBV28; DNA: TGTGCCAGCAGTTGGAGGCGGCTGGGACGGAACACTGAAGCTTTCTTT; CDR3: CASSWRRLGRNTEAFF
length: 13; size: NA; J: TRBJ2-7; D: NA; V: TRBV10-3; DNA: TGTGCCATCAGTGAAGACGGGACGGAGGTGCAGTACTTC; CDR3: CAISEDGTEVQYF
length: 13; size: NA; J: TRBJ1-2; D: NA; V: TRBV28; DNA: TGTGCCAGCAGTATCAGCAGGGGAGGAGGCTACACCTTC; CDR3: CASSISRGGGYTF
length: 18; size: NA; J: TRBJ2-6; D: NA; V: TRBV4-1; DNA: TGCGCCAGCAGCCAAATGTTTGAGGGGGAGACTGGGGCCAACGTCCTGACTTTC; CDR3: CASSQMFEGETGANVLTF
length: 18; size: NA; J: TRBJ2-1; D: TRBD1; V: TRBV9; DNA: TGTGCCAGCAGCGTAGGGGACAGGCCGCGGGACGTGGATGAAGAGCAGTTCTTC; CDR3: CASSVGDRPRDVDEEQFF
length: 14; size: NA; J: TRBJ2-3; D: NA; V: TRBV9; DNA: TGTGCCAGCAGCGTAGTGCAGAATCCAGATACGCAGTATTTT; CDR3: CASSVVQNPDTQYF
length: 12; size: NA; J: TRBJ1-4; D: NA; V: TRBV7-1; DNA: TGTGCCAGCGCCACAGGATTCGAAAAACTGTTTTTT; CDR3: CASATGFEKLFF
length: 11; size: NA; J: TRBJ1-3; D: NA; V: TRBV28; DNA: TGTGCCAGCAGTTCCCGAAACACCATATATTTT; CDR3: CASSSRNTIYF
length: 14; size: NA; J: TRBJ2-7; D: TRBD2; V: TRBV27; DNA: TGTGCCAGCAGTTTTGGGACTAGCGGATACGAGCAGTACTTC; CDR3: CASSFGTSGYEQYF
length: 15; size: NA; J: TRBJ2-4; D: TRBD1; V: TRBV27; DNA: TGTGCCAGCGGAGGCCAAGACAGGGGGAAAAACATTCAGTACTTC; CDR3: CASGGQDRGKNIQYF
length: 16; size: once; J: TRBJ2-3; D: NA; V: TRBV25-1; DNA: TGTGCCAGCAGTGCGACAAGGGGTAGGATCACAGATACGCAGTATTTT; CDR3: CASSATRGRITDTQYF
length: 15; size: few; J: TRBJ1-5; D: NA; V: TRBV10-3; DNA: TGTGCCATCAGTGAGTCGACGGGGTCGGGGCAGCCCCAGCATTTT; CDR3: CAISESTGSGQPQHF
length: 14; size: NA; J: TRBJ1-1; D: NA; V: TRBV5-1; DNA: TGCGCCAGCAGCTTGAAGGCGGGGGGCACTGAAGCTTTCTTT; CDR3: CASSLKAGGTEAFF
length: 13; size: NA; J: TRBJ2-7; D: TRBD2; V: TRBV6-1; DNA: TGTGCCAGCAATTCCCGGGGAGGGCACGAGCAGTACTTC; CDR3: CASNSRGGHEQYF
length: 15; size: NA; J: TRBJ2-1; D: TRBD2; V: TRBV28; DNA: TGTGCCAGCAGGGAAGAAACTAGCGCTGTCAATGAGCAGTTCTTC; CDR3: CASREETSAVNEQFF
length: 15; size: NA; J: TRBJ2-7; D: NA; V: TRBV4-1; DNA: TGCGCCAGCAGCCAAGATCGCGGGACAGCCTACGAGCAGTACTTC; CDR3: CASSQDRGTAYEQYF
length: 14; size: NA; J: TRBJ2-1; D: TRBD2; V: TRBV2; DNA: TGTGCCAGCAGTGAGCTAGCGGAAGGCAATGAGCAGTTCTTC; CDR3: CASSELAEGNEQFF
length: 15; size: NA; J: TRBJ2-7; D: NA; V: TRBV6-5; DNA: TGTGCCAGCAGCTTAAGAATGCTAGCGTCTTCCGAGCAGTACTTC; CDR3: CASSLRMLASSEQYF
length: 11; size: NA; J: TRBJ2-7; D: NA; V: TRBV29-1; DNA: TGCAGCGTTGTAAGCGGCTACGAGCAGTACTTC; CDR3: CSVVSGYEQYF
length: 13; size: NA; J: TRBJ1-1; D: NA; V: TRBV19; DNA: TGTGCCAGTAGTGTACAGGGAAACACTGAAGCTTTCTTT; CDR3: CASSVQGNTEAFF
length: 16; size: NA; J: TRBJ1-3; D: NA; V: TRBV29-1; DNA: TGCAGCGCCACACGGCTATCCACAGGGAGTGGAAACACCATATATTTT; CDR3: CSATRLSTGSGNTIYF
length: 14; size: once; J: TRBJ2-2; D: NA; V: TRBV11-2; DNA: TGTGCCAGCAGCTTAGTGGTAGGCTCGGGGGAGCTGTTTTTT; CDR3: CASSLVVGSGELFF
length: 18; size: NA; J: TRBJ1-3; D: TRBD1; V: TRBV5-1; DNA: TGCGCCAGCAGCTTGGCCGGGACAGGGGTTTATTCTGGAAACACCATATATTTT; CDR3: CASSLAGTGVYSGNTIYF
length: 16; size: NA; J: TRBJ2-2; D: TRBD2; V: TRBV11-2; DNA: TGTGCCAGCAGCTTGGGACTAGCGGTGGGCGGCGGGGAGCTGTTTTTT; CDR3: CASSLGLAVGGGELFF
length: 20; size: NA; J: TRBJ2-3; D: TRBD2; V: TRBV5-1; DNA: TGCGCCAGCAGCCTCAAAGGGACTAGCGGGCGACCCTCTGGCACAGATACGCAGTATTTT; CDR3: CASSLKGTSGRPSGTDTQYF
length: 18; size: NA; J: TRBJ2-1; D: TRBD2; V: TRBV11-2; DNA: TGTGCCAGCAGCCTCGGGACTAGCGCTACTAGCTCCTACAATGAGCAGTTCTTC; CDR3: CASSLGTSATSSYNEQFF
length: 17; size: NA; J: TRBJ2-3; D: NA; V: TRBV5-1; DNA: TGCGCCAGCAGCTTGGAAGTCTCGGCTAGACAGACAGATACGCAGTATTTT; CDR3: CASSLEVSARQTDTQYF
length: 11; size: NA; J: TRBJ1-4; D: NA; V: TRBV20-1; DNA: TGCAGTGCTAGAGTTACCGAAAAACTGTTTTTT; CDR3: CSARVTEKLFF
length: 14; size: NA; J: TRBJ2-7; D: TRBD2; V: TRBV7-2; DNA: TGTGCCAGCAGCTCTAGCGGGAGGATCTACGAGCAGTACTTC; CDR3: CASSSSGRIYEQYF
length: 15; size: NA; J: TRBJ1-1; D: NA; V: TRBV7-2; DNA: TGTGCCAGCAGCCCCCCCGGGAGAGGTAACACTGAAGCTTTCTTT; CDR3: CASSPPGRGNTEAFF
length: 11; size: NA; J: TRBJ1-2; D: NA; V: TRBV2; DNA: TGTGCCAGCAATAGCGGTGGTGGCTACACCTTC; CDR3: CASNSGGGYTF
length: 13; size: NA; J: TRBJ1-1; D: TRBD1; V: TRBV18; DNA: TGTGCCAGCTCCCCACAGGGGTCCGCTGAAGCTTTCTTT; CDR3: CASSPQGSAEAFF
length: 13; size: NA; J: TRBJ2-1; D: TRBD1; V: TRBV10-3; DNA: TGTGCCGCCCGACAGGGGGCCTACAATGAGCAGTTCTTC; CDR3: CAARQGAYNEQFF
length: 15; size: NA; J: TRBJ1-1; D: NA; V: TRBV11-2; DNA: TGTGCCAGCCAGCTTTCCGGGACTTTGGGCACTGAAGCTTTCTTT; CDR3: CASQLSGTLGTEAFF
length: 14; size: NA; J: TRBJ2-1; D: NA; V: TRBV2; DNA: TGTGCCAGCAGTGAGATTCAGGGGTGGAATGAGCAGTTCTTC; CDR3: CASSEIQGWNEQFF
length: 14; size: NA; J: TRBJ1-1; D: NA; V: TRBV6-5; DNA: TGTGCCAGCAGTTACAGCCAGGCGAACACTGAAGCTTTCTTT; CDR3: CASSYSQANTEAFF
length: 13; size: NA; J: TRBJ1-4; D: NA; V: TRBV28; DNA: TGTGCCAGCAGTTTACCAGCAGGGGAAAAACTGTTTTTT; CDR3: CASSLPAGEKLFF